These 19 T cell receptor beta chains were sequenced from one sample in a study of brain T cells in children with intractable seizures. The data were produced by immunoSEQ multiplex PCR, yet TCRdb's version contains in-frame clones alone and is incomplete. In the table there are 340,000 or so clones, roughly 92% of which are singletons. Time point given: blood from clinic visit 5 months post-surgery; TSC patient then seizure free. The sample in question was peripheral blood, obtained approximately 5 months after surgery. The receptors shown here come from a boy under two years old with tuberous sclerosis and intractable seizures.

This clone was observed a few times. In DNA, the CDR3 is TGTGCCATCAGGCGACAGGGGTCATACACTGAAGCTTTCTTT. Its protein product is CAIRRQGSYTEAFF. This rearrangement joins TRBV10-3 to TRBJ1-1, with 8 bases lining up with TRBD1. The V gene end was trimmed by 6 bases and the J gene end by 3 bases; junction bases not matched to a gene: 6. CDR3 length: 14 residues. Germline assignment: CDR1 ENHRY and CDR2 SYGVKD.

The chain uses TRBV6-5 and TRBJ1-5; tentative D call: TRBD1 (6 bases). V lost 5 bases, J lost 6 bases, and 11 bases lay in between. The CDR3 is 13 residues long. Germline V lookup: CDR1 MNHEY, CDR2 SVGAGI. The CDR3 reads CASSTLQGQPQHF. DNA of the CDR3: TGTGCCAGCAGTACCTTACAGGGTCAGCCCCAGCATTTT.

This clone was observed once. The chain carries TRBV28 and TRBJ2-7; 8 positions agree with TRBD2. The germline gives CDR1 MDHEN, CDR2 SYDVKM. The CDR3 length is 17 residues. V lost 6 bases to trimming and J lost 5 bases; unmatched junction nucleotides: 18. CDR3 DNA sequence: TGTGCCAGCAGGGACAGTAGGCGGGGGGACCTCCTCCACGAGCAGTACTTC. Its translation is CASRDSRRGDLLHEQYF.

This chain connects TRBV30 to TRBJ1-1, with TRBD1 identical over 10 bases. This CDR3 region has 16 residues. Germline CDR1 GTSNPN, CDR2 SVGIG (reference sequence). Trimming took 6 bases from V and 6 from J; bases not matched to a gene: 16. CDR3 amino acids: CACHPLGTGEGAEAFF. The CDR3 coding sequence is TGTGCCTGCCACCCCCTGGGGACAGGGGAAGGCGCTGAAGCTTTCTTT.

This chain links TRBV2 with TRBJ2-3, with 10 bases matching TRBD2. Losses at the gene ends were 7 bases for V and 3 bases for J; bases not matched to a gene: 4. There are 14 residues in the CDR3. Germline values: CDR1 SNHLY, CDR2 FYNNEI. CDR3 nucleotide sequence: TGTGCCAGCAAGTGGACTAGCGGTACAGATACGCAGTATTTT. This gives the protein CASKWTSGTDTQYF. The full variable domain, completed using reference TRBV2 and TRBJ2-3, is EPEVTQTPSHQVTQMGQEVILRCVPISNHLYFYWYRQILGQKVEFLVSFYNNEISEKSEIFDDQFSVERPDGSNFTLKIRSTKLEDSAMYFCASKWTSGTDTQYFGPGTRLTVL.

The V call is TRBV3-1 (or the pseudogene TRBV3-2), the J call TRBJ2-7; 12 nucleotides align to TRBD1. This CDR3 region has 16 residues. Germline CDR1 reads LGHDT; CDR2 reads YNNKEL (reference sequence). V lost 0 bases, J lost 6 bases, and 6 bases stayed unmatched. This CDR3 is CASSQDMGDRGREQYF. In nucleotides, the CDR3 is TGTGCCAGCAGCCAAGATATGGGGGACAGGGGGCGCGAGCAGTACTTC.

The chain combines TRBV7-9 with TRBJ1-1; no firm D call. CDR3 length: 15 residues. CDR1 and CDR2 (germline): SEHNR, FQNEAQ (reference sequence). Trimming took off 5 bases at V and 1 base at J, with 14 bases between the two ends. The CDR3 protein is CASSLGSGANTEAFF. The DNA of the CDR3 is TGTGCCAGCAGCCTCGGGTCAGGCGCGAACACTGAAGCTTTCTTT.

In DNA form, the CDR3 reads TGTGCCAGCAGCTTATATGGAACGGACCCTAACTATGGCTACACCTTC. This sequence encodes CASSLYGTDPNYGYTF. This chain joins TRBV5-6 and TRBJ1-2; D not certain. CDR1 SGHDT and CDR2 YYEEEE come from the germline V gene. The CDR3 length is 16 residues. V was cut by 2 bases and J by 0 bases, with 14 bases left in between. The complete variable domain, with remaining parts taken from reference TRBV5-6 and TRBJ1-2, reads DAGVTQSPTHLIKTRGQQVTLRCSPKSGHDTVSWYQQALGQGPQFIFQYYEEEERQRGNFPDRFSGHQFPNYSSELNVNALLLGDSALYLCASSLYGTDPNYGYTFGSGTRLTVV.

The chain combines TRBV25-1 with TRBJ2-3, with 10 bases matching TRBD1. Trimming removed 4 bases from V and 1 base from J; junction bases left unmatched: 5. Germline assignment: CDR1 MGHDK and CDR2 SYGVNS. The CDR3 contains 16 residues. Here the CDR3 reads CASSARTGGRTDTQYF. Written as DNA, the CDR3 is TGTGCCAGCAGTGCCCGGACAGGGGGTCGCACAGATACGCAGTATTTT. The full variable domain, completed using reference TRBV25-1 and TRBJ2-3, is EADIYQTPRYLVIGTGKKITLECSQTMGHDKMYWYQQDPGMELHLIHYSYGVNSTEKGDLSSESTVSRIRTEHFPLTLESARPSHTSQYLCASSARTGGRTDTQYFGPGTRLTVL.

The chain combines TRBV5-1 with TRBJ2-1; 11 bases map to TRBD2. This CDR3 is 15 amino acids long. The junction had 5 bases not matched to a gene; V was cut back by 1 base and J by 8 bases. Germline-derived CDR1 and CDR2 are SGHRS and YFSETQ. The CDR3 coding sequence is TGCGCCAGCAGCTTGTCGACTAGCGGGACCTATGAGCAGTTCTTC. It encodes CASSLSTSGTYEQFF.

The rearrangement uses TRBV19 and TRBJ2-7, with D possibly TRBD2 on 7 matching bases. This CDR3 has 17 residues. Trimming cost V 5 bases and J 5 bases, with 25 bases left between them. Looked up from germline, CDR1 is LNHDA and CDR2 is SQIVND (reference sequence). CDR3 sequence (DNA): TGTGCCAGTAGTTCAGGAGGGGGGGCCGCGAGGGGTCACGAGCAGTACTTC. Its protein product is CASSSGGGAARGHEQYF.

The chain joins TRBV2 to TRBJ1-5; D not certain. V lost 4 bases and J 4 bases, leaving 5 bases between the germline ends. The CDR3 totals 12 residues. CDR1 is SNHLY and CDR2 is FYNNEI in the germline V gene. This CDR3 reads CASSAGNQPQHF. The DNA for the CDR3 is TGTGCCAGCAGTGCTGGTAATCAGCCCCAGCATTTT.

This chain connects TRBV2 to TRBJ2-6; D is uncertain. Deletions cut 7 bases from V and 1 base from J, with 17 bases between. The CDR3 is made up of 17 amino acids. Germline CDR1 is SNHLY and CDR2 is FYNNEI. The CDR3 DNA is TGTGCCAGCACCGATCCTTTCACCGAGTCTGGGGCCAACGTCCTGACTTTC. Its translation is CASTDPFTESGANVLTF.

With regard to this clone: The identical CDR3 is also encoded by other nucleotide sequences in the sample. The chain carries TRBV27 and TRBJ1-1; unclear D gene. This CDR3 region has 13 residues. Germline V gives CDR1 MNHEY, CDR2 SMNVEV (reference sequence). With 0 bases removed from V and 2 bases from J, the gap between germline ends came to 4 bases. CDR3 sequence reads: CASSLSPNTEAFF. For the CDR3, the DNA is TGTGCCAGCAGTTTATCCCCAAACACTGAAGCTTTCTTT.

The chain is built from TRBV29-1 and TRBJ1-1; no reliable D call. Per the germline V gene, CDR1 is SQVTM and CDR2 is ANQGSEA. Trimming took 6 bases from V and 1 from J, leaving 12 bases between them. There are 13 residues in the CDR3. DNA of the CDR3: TGCAGCGTGAGACGGGGTTCGAACACTGAAGCTTTCTTT. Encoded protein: CSVRRGSNTEAFF.

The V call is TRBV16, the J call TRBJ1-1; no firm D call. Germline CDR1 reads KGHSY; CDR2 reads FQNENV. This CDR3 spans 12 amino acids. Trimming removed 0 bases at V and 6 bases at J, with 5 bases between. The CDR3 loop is CASSQSRAEAFF. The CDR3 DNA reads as TGTGCCAGCAGCCAATCTAGAGCTGAAGCTTTCTTT.

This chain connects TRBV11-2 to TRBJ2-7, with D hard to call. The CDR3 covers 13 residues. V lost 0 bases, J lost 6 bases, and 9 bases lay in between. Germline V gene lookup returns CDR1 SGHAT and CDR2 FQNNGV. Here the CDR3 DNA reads TGTGCCAGCAGCTTAGATACTGTGGCCGAGCAGTACTTC. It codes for CASSLDTVAEQYF.

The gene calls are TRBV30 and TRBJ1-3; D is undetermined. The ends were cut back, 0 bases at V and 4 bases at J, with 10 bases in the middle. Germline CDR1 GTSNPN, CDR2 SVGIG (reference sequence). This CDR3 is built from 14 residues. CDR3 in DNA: TGTGCCTGGAGTGTCTCTTTCGCCGGAAACACCATATATTTT. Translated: CAWSVSFAGNTIYF.

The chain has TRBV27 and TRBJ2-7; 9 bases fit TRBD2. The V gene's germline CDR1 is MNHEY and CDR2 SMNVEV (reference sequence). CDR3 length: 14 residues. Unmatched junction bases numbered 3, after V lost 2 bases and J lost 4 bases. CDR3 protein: CASSLGGGAYEQYF. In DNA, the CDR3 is TGTGCCAGCAGTTTAGGCGGGGGGGCGTACGAGCAGTACTTC.